A single sample gave rise to the 12 T cell receptor beta chains below, sequenced in a study of tumor-infiltrating lymphocytes in oesophageal squamous cell carcinoma (dated by TCRdb to the mid-2010s). Receptor libraries were prepared by PCR. The listed sequencing device is Illumina HiSeq 2000. TCRdb reprocessed the public reads (quality trimming at Q25 with fastp, clone calling with MiXCR) and kept in-frame beta chains. For every CDR3 protein sequence, its rows merge into one entry that carries the most common genes and DNA. The sample data list roughly 16,000 distinct CDR3 sequences, and roughly 40% of these were observed just once. The ten largest clones add up to roughly 36% of the sample. Sequencing was carried out using normal esophageal tissue next to the tumor. The receptors come from a female donor with esophageal squamous cell carcinoma.

This clonotype was counted between two and nine times. J is TRBJ2-7 and V is TRBV7-8; 8 bases are a match to TRBD1. CDR3 size: 15 residues. V lost 4 bases to trimming and J lost 2 bases; unmatched junction nucleotides: 7. The germline V gene encodes CDR1 SGHVS and CDR2 FQNEAQ. The CDR3 bases are TGTGCCAGCAGCTATGGACAGGGATGGCCCTACGAGCAGTACTTC. This translates into CASSYGQGWPYEQYF.

At least ten counts were recorded for this clonotype. The V and J genes are TRBV5-6 and TRBJ2-4, with TRBD1 matching 9 bases. This CDR3 region has 17 residues. Trimming removed 0 bases from V and 2 bases from J; junction bases left unmatched: 6. Germline CDR1 and CDR2: SGHDT and YYEEEE. This CDR3 reads CASSLEGTGFSKNIQYF. CDR3 sequence (DNA): TGTGCCAGCAGCTTGGAAGGGACAGGGTTTTCCAAAAACATTCAGTACTTC.

This clonotype has a count of ten or more. The chain recombines TRBV6-1 with TRBJ1-5, with 8 bases identical to TRBD1. This CDR3 region has 16 residues. V shed 4 bases and J 5 bases; nucleotides not matched to a gene: 10. Germline loops: CDR1 MNHNS, CDR2 SASEGT. The CDR3 DNA reads as TGTGCCAGCAGTGTCCTCCAGGGGGCTGGGGATCAGCCCCAGCATTTT. It specifies CASSVLQGAGDQPQHF.

The chain combines TRBV6-1 with TRBJ2-6; TRBD1 agrees at 7 bases. Germline V gene sequence: CDR1 MNHNS, CDR2 SASEGT. With V trimmed by 8 bases and J by 0 bases, 1 base remained unmatched. The CDR3 extends over 14 amino acids. The CDR3 loop reads CASDRVSGANVLTF. CDR3 nucleotide sequence: TGTGCCAGCGACAGGGTCTCTGGGGCCAACGTCCTGACTTTC.

This chain links TRBV11-2 with TRBJ2-3; no clear D gene. Matching the DNA end better, TRBJ2-1 makes the J call doubtful. The CDR3 has 15 residues. CDR1 and CDR2 (germline): SGHAT, FQNNGV. The CDR3 sequence: CASSMGSSTSYEQFF. CDR3 sequence (DNA): TGTGCCAGCAGCATGGGATCTTCCACCTCCTACGAGCAGTTCTTC.

By sample share, this clonotype is medium-sized. The gene calls are TRBV7-6 and TRBJ2-7; 9 bases fit TRBD1. Unmatched junction bases numbered 3, after V lost 5 bases and J lost 4 bases. The germline V gene encodes CDR1 SGHVS and CDR2 FNYEAQ. The CDR3 runs 13 residues. The chain's CDR3 is CASSVGQGYEQYF. The DNA of the CDR3 is TGTGCCAGCAGCGTAGGACAGGGGTACGAGCAGTACTTC.

The chain combines TRBV7-2 with TRBJ1-1; tentatively, D is TRBD1 (5 bases). The V gene's germline CDR1 is SGHTA and CDR2 FQGNSA. The CDR3 has 16 residues. V lost 2 bases and J lost 1, with 14 bases in between. CDR3 in DNA: TGTGCCAGCAGCTTATCAGTTGGTCAGGGGAACACTGAAGCTTTCTTT. Encoded protein: CASSLSVGQGNTEAFF. The full variable domain, in which reference TRBV7-2 and TRBJ1-1 provide the parts outside the CDR3, is GAGVSQSPSNKVTEKGKDVELRCDPISGHTALYWYRQSLGQGLEFLIYFQGNSAPDKSGLPSDRFSAERTGGSVSTLTIQRTQQEDSAVYLCASSLSVGQGNTEAFFGQGTRLTVV.

Worth noting for this clonotype: The conserved final phenylalanine or tryptophan is absent from the CDR3, which likely points to a read error. Because the CDR3's place on the DNA is in doubt, the DNA is left out and the CDR3 is given as listed by TCRdb. The gene calls are TRBV24-1 and TRBJ2-1; the table's D call, TRBD1, has no DNA check behind it. The CDR3 region is 16 residues in length, termini included. The germline CDR1 and CDR2 sequences are KGHDR and SFDVKD. CDR3 amino acids: CATSSGQASYGYTFGS.

This clonotype was seen a handful of times. The junction shows a germline mismatch at one end, possibly a read error. The V call is TRBV7-6, the J call TRBJ2-3; no clear D gene. The CDR3 has 14 residues. CDR1 is SGHVS, CDR2 FNYEAQ, per germline. The DNA of the CDR3 is TGTGCTAGCAGCTTAATGGGTCATCCCGATACGCAGTATTTT. This translates into CASSLMGHPDTQYF.

This clonotype was seen many times. This chain connects TRBV7-9 to TRBJ2-5; 9 bases line up with TRBD2. The junction had 8 bases not matched to a gene; V was cut back by 4 bases and J by 5 bases. Germline CDR1 reads SEHNR; CDR2 reads FQNEAQ (reference sequence). The CDR3 runs 15 residues. The CDR3 DNA reads as TGTGCCAGCAGCTATAGCGGGAGATGGGAGGAGACCCAGTACTTC. It is translated as CASSYSGRWEETQYF. The full variable domain, in which reference TRBV7-9 and TRBJ2-5 provide the parts outside the CDR3, is DTGVSQNPRHKITKRGQNVTFRCDPISEHNRLYWYRQTLGQGPEFLTYFQNEAQLEKSRLLSDRFSAERPKGSFSTLEIQRTEQGDSAMYLCASSYSGRWEETQYFGPGTRLLVL.

The chain is built from TRBV7-6 and TRBJ1-2; weak D call: TRBD1 (6 bases). V lost 1 base and J 8 bases, leaving 14 bases between the germline ends. The CDR3 sequence is 14 residues long. CDR1 and CDR2 (germline): SGHVS, FNYEAQ. Here the CDR3 reads CASSLEGVGVGYTF. The DNA of the CDR3 is TGTGCCAGCAGCTTAGAGGGGGTGGGGGTCGGCTACACCTTC.

Only a few counts were recorded for this clonotype. The chain recombines TRBV9 with TRBJ1-4, with 7 bases that match TRBD1. This CDR3 contains 16 residues. Germline trimming cut 4 bases from V and 8 bases from J; bases unmatched to any gene: 14. Per germline, CDR1 SGDLS and CDR2 YYNGEE. CDR3: CASSSSTGTAAEKLFF. CDR3 bases: TGTGCCAGCAGCTCCTCGACCGGGACAGCCGCCGAAAAACTGTTTTTT.